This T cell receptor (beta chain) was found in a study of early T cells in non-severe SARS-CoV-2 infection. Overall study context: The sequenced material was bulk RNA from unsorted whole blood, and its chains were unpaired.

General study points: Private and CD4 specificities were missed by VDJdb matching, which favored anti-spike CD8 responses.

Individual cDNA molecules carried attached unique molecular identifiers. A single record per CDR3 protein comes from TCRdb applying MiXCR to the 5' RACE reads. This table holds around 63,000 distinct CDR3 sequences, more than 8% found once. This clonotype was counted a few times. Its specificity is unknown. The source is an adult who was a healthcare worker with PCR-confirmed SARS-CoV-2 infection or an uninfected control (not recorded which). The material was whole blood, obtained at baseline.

For the CDR3, the DNA is TGTGCCAGCAGTGAAGCGGGCAGGAACACTGAAGCTTTCTTT. Protein product: CASSEAGRNTEAFF. The V and J genes are TRBV7-9 and TRBJ1-1; D is undetermined. The V end was cut by 6 bases, the J end by 1 base, with 12 bases between. Germline V gives CDR1 SEHNR, CDR2 FQNEAQ (reference sequence). The CDR3 contains 14 residues.